The sequence of this T cell receptor beta chain was determined in a study of cytomegalovirus exposure and HLA in healthy donors. This clone was seen only a few times. PCR primers comprised 60 Vbeta and 13 Jbeta primers. The data were produced by immunoSEQ multiplex PCR, yet TCRdb's version contains in-frame clones alone and is incomplete. The sample records about 190,000 clones, around 81% being singletons. The CDR3 runs to 15 residues. The trim removed 5 bases at V and 2 bases at J, leaving 3 bases unmatched. Germline V lookup: CDR1 MNHEY, CDR2 SMNVEV (reference sequence). The gene calls are TRBV27 and TRBJ2-7, with 13 bases that match TRBD2. The sequence came from a man aged 18 to 30 in good health and CMV-seronegative. Sequencing input: PBMCs. The CDR3 region is CASSQGTSGTYEQYF. CDR3 DNA: TGTGCCAGCAGTCAGGGGACTAGCGGGACCTACGAGCAGTACTTC.